This entry concerns a single TCR beta chain. Its antigen is unidentified. PCR primers comprised 60 Vbeta and 13 Jbeta primers. The table came from immunoSEQ multiplex PCR; TCRdb's copy has only in-frame clones and leaves some out. Here the sample spans some 180,000 clones, roughly 80% being singletons. This sample was included in a study of cytomegalovirus exposure and HLA in healthy donors. About the study: Among the roughly 400 genotyped donors, 65% to 85% were placed in the Caucasian-associated ancestry cluster.

Points from the study as a whole: Most TCR sequences showed up rarely, but some public TCRs showed up in many donors.

This CDR3 has 13 residues. V was clipped by 5 bases and J by 2 bases; unmatched bases: 5. Germline V gene lookup returns CDR1 SQVTM and CDR2 ANQGSEA. Sequenced input: PBMCs. This clonotype originated in a woman aged 18-29 years in good health and CMV-seronegative. The chain couples TRBV29-1 to TRBJ1-1; 7 nucleotides match TRBD1. The CDR3 reads CSVRQGRNTEAFF. The CDR3 coding sequence is TGCAGCGTTCGACAGGGTAGAAACACTGAAGCTTTCTTT. The full variable domain, rest sourced from reference TRBV29-1 and TRBJ1-1, is SAVISQKPSRDICQRGTSLTIQCQVDSQVTMMFWYRQQPGQSLTLIATANQGSEATYESGFVIDKFPISRPNLTFSTLTVSNMSPEDSSIYLCSVRQGRNTEAFFGQGTRLTVV.